This entry features one T cell receptor (beta chain) sequence. The library came from three nested PCR rounds adapted from ARM-PCR protocols. TCRdb redid the calling of the multiplex PCR reads with MiXCR, one entry per CDR3 protein. The sample records about 75,000 distinct CDR3 sequences, over 75% being singletons. The entry originates in a study of tumor and adjacent non-tumor tissue in lung cancer. Across the study: Stage I to III disease affected roughly 10 men and roughly 5 women aged roughly 31 to 85.

This sample's RNA came from whole unsorted tissue. Trimming stripped 2 bases from V and 4 bases from J, with 21 bases between. The CDR3 length is 17 residues. The germline CDR1 and CDR2 sequences are MNHNY and SVGAGI (reference sequence). The source material was lung tumor tissue. The sequence derives from a woman in her fifties or sixties with non-small cell lung cancer. J is TRBJ2-7 and V is TRBV6-6; D unresolved. CDR3 bases: TGTGCCAGCAGTTACCCGTTCCAAGCGAGAGGCGATTACGAGCAGTACTTC. Protein: CASSYPFQARGDYEQYF.